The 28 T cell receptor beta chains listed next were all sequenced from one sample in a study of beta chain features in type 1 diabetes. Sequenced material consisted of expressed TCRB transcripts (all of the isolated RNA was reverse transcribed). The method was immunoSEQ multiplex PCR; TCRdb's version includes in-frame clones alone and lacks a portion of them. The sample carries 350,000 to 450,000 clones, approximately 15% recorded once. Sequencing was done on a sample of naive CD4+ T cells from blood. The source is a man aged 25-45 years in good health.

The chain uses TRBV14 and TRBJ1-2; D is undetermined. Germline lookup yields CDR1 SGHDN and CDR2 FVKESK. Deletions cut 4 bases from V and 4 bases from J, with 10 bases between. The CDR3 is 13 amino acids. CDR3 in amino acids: CASSPNTGYGYTF. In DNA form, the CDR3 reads TGTGCCAGCAGCCCGAATACTGGCTATGGCTACACCTTC.

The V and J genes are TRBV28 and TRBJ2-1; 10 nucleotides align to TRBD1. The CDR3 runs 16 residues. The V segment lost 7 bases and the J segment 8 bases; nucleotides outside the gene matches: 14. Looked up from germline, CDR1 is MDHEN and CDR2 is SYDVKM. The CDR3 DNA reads TGTGCCAGCATGGTCGTCGGGACAGGGGTTAGCCATGAGCAGTTCTTC. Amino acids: CASMVVGTGVSHEQFF.

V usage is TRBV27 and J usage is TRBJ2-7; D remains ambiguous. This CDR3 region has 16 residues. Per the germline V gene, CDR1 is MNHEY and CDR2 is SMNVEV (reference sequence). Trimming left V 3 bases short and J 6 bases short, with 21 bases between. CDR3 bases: TGTGCCAGCAGTTTGTACGGAGTAGGTGTGAACTCCGAGCAGTACTTC. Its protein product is CASSLYGVGVNSEQYF.

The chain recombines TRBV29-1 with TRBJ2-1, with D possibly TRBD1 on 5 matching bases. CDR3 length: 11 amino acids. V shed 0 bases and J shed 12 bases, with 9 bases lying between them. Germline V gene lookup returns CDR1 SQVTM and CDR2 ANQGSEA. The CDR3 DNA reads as TGCAGCGTTGAAGAAAAAGGGGCGCAGTTCTTC. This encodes CSVEEKGAQFF.

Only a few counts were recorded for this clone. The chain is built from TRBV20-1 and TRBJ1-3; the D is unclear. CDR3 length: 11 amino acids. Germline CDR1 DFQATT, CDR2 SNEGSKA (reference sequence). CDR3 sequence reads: CMGGSGNTIYF. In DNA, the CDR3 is TGCATGGGTGGTTCTGGAAACACCATATATTTT.

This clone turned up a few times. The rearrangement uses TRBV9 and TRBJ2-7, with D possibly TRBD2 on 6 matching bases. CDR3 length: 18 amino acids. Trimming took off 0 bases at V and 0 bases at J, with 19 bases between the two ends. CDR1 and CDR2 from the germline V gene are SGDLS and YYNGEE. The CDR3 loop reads CASSVAPLSWGLSYEQYF. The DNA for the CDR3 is TGTGCCAGCAGCGTAGCCCCCCTCAGTTGGGGACTCTCCTACGAGCAGTACTTC.

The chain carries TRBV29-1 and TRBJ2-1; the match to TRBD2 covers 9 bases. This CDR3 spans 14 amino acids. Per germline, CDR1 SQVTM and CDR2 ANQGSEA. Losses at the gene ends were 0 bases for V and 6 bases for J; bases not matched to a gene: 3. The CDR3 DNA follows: TGCAGCGTTGAAGAGGGACTAGCTCTCAATGAGCAGTTCTTC. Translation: CSVEEGLALNEQFF.

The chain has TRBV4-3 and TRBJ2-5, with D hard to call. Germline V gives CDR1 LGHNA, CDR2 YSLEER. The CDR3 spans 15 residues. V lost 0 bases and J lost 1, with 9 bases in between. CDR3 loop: CASSQEGGLQETQYF. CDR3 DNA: TGCGCCAGCAGCCAAGAGGGTGGGCTCCAAGAGACCCAGTACTTC.

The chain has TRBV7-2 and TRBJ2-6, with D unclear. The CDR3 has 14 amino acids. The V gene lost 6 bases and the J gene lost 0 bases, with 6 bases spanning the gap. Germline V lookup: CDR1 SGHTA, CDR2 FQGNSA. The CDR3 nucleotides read TGTGCCAGCAGTCGGAGCTCTGGGGCCAACGTCCTGACTTTC. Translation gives CASSRSSGANVLTF.

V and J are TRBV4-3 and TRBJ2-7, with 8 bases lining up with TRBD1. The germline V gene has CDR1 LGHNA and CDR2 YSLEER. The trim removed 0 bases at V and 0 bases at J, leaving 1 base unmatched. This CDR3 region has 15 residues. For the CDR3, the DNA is TGCGCCAGCAGCCAAGAGGGACAGGCCTCCTACGAGCAGTACTTC. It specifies CASSQEGQASYEQYF.

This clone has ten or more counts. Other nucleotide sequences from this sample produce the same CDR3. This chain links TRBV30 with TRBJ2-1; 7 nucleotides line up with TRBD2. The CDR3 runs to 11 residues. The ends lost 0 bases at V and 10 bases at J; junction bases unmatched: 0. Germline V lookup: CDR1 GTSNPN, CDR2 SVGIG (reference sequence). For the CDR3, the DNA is TGTGCCTGGAGTGTACTAGCGGAGCAGTTCTTC. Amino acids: CAWSVLAEQFF.

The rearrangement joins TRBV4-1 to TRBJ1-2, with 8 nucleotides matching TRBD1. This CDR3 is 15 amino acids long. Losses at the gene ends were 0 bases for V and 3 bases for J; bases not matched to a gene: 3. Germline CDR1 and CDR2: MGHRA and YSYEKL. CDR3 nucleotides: TGCGCCAGCAGCCAAGATGGACAGGGAGACTATGGCTACACCTTC. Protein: CASSQDGQGDYGYTF.

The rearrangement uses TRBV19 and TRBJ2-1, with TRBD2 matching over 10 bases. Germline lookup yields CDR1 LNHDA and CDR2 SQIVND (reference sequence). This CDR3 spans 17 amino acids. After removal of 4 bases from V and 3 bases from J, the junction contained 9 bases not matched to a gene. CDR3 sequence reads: CASSTNYWTSGYNEQFF. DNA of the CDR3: TGTGCCAGTAGTACGAACTACTGGACTAGCGGCTACAATGAGCAGTTCTTC.

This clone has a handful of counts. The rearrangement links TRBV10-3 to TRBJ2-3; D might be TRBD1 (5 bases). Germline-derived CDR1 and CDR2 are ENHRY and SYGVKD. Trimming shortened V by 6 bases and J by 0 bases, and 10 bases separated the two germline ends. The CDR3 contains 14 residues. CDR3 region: CAISDSSSTDTQYF. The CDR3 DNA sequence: TGTGCCATCAGCGACAGCTCCAGCACAGATACGCAGTATTTT.

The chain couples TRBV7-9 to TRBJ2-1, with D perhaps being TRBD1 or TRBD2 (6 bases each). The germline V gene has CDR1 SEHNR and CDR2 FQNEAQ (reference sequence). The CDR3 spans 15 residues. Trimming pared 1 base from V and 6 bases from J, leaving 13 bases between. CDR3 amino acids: CASSLGGTRGNEQFF. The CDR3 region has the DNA TGTGCCAGCAGCTTAGGCGGGACACGGGGCAATGAGCAGTTCTTC.

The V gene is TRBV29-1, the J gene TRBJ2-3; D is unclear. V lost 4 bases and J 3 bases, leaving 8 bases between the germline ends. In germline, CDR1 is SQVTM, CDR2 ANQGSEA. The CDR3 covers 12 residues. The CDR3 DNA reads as TGCAGCGTTGTAGTCGGGACAGATACGCAGTATTTT. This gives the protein CSVVVGTDTQYF.

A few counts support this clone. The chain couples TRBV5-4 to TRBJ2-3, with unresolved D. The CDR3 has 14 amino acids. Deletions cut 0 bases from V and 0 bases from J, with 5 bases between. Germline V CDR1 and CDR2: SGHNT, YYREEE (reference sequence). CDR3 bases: TGTGCCAGCAGCTTGGCCGGTAGCACAGATACGCAGTATTTT. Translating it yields CASSLAGSTDTQYF.

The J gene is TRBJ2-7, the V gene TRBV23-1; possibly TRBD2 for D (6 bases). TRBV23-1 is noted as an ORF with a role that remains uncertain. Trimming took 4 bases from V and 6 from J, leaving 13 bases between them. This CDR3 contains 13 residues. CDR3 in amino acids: CASSRPLAFEQYV. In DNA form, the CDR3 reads TGCGCCAGCAGTCGACCACTAGCCTTCGAGCAGTACGTC.

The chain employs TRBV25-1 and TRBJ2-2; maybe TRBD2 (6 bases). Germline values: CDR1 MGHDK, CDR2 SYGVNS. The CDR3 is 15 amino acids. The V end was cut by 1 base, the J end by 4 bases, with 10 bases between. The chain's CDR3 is CASSEWRGSTGELFF. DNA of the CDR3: TGTGCCAGCAGTGAATGGAGGGGAAGCACCGGGGAGCTGTTTTTT.

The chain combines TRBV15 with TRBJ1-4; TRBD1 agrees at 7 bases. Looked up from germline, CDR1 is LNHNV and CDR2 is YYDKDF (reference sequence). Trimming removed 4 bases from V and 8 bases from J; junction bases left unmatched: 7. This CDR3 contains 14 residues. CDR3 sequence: CATSIRQGREKLFF. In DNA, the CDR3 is TGTGCCACCAGCATACGACAGGGTCGAGAAAAACTGTTTTTT.

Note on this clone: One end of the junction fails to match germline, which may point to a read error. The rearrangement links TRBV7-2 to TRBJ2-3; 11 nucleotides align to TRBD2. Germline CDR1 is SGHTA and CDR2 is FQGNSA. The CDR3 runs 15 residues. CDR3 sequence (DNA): TGTGCCAGCAGCCTAGCGGGGGGCGCGGCAGATACGCAGTATTTT. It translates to CASSLAGGAADTQYF. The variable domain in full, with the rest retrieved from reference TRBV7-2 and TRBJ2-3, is GAGVSQSPSNKVTEKGKDVELRCDPISGHTALYWYRQSLGQGLEFLIYFQGNSAPDKSGLPSDRFSAERTGGSVSTLTIQRTQQEDSAVYLCASSLAGGAADTQYFGPGTRLTVL.

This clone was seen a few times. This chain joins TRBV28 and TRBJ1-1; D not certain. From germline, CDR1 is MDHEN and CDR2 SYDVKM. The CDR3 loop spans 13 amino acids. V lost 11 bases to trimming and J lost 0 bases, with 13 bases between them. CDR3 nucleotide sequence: TGTGCCGGAACCGGGCCTATGAACACTGAAGCTTTCTTT. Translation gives CAGTGPMNTEAFF.

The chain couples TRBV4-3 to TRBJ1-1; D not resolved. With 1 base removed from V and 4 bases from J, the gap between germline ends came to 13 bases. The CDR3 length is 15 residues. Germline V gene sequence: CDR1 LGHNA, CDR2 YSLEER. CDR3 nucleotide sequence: TGCGCCAGCAGCCAAGTGACGAGGCTGGTCACTGAAGCTTTCTTT. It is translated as CASSQVTRLVTEAFF.

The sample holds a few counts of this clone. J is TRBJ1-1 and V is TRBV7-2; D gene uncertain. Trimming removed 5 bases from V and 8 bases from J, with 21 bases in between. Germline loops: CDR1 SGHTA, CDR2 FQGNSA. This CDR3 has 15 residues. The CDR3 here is CASSALTSRAREAFF. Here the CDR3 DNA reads TGTGCCAGCAGCGCCCTGACATCCCGGGCGCGGGAAGCTTTCTTT. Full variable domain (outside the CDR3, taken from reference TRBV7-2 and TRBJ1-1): GAGVSQSPSNKVTEKGKDVELRCDPISGHTALYWYRQSLGQGLEFLIYFQGNSAPDKSGLPSDRFSAERTGGSVSTLTIQRTQQEDSAVYLCASSALTSRAREAFFGQGTRLTVV.

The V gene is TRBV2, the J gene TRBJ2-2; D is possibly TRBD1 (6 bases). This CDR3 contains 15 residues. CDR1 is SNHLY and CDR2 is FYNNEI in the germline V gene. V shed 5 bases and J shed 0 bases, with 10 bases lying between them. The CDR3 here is CASSRQATNTGELFF. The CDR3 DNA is TGTGCCAGCAGTCGACAGGCTACGAACACCGGGGAGCTGTTTTTT.

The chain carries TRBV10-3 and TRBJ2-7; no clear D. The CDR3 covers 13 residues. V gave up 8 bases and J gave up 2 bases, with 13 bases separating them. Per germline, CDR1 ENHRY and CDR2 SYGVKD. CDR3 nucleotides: TGTGCCATCGGAAAGGATCCGACCTACGAGCAGTACTTC. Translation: CAIGKDPTYEQYF.

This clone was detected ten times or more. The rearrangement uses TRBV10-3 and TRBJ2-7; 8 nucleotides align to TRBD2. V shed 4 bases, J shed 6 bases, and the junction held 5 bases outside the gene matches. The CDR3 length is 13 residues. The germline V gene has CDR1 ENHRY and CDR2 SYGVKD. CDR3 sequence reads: CAISGAGVGEQYV. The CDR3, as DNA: TGTGCCATCAGTGGAGCGGGAGTAGGCGAGCAGTACGTC.

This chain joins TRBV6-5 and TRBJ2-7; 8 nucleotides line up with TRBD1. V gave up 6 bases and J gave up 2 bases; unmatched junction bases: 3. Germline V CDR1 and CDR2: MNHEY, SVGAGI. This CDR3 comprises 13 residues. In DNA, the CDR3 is TGTGCCAGCAGCCGACAGGGGCCCTACGAGCAGTACTTC. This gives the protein CASSRQGPYEQYF.